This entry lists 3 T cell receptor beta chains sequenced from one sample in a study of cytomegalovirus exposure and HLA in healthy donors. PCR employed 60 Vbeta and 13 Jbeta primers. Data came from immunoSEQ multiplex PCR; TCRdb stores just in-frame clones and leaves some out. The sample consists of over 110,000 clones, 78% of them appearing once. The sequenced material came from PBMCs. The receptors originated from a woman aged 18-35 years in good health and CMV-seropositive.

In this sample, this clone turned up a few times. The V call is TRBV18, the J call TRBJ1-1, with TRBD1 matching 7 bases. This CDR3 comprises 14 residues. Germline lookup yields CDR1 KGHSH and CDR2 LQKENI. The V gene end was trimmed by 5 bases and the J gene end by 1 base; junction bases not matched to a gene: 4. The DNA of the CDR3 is TGTGCCAGCTCAGTGGGACAGTCGAACACTGAAGCTTTCTTT. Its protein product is CASSVGQSNTEAFF.

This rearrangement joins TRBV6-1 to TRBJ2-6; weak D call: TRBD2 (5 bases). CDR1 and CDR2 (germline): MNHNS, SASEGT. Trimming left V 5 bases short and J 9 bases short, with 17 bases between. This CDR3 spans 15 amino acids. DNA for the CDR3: TGTGCCAGCAGTCCACTCTCGGACTCGAACAACGTCCTGACTTTC. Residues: CASSPLSDSNNVLTF.

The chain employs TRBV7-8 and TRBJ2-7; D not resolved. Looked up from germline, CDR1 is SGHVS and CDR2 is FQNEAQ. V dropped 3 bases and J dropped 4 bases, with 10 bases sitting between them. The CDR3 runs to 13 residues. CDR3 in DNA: TGTGCCAGCAGCTTCCGCGGTGTTTACGAGCAGTACTTC. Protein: CASSFRGVYEQYF.